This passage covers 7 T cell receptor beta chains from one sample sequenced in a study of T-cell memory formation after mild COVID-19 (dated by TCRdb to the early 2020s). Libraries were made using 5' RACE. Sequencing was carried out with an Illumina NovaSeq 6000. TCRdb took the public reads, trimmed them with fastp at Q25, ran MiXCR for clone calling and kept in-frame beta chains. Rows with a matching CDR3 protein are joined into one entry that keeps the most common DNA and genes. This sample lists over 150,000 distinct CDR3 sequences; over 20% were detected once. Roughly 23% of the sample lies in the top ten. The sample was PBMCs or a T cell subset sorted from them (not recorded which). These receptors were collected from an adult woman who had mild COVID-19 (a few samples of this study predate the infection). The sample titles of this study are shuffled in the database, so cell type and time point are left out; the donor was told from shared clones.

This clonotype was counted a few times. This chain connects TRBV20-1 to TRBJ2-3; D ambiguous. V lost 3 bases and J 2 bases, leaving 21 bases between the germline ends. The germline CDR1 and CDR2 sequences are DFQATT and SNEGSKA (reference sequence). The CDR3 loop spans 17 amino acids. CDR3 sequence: CSARPYVGSADTDTQYF. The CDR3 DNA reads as TGCAGTGCTAGGCCCTACGTGGGCAGTGCAGACACAGATACGCAGTATTTT.

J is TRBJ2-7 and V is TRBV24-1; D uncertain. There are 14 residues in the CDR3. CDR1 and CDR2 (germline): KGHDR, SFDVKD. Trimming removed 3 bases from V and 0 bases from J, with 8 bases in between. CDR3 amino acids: CATSDRQDSYEQYF. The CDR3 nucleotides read TGTGCCACCAGTGATAGGCAGGACTCCTACGAGCAGTACTTC.

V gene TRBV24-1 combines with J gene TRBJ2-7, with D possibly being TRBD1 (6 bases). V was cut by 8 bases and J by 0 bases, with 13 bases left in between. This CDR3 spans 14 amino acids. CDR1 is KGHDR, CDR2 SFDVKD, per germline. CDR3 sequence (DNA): TGTGCCACCATTCGATGGGGACACTCCTACGAGCAGTACTTC. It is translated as CATIRWGHSYEQYF.

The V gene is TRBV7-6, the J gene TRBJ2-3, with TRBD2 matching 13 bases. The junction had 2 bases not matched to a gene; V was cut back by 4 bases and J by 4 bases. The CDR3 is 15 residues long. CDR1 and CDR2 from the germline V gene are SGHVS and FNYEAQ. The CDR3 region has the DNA TGTGCCAGCAGCTGGACTAGCGGGAGCTCAGATACGCAGTATTTT. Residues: CASSWTSGSSDTQYF.

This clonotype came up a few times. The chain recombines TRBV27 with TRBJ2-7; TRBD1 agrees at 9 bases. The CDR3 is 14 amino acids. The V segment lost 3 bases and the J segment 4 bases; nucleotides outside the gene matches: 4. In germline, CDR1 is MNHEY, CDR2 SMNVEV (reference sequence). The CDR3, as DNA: TGTGCCAGCAGTTTGGACGGACAGGGGTACGAGCAGTACTTC. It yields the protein CASSLDGQGYEQYF.

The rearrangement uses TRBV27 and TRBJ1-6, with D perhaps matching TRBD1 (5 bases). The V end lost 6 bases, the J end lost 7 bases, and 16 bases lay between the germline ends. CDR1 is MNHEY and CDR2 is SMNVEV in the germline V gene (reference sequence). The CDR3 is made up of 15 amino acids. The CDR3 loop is CASSSAGTQNSPLHF. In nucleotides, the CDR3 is TGTGCCAGCAGCTCCGCCGGGACGCAAAATTCACCCCTCCACTTT.

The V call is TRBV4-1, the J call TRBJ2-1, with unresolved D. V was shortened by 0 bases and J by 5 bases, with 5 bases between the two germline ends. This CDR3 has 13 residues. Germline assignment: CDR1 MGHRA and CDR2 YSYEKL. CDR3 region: CASSQDFHNEQFF. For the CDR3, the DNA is TGCGCCAGCAGCCAAGACTTCCACAATGAGCAGTTCTTC.